These T cell receptor beta chains were read from a single sample in a study of T cells in Graves' hyperthyroidism and ophthalmopathy. TCRdb re-analysed the multiplex PCR reads in MiXCR, keeping a single row per CDR3 protein. The sample consists of roughly 380,000 distinct CDR3 sequences, approximately 15% of them appearing once. Sequenced: blood. The receptors stem from a woman aged 55-70 years with Graves' hyperthyroidism. Both conserved end residues are part of each CDR3. The order of the fields is V gene, D gene, J gene, clone size, CDR3 protein, CDR3 DNA. A D gene is named only where the DNA matches it firmly. Expanded clones are given a class, and other clones once, few, many or no size at all.

v_call: TRBV5-1; d_call: NA; j_call: TRBJ2-5; clone_size: many; cdr3_aa: CASSVGTRQEAQYF; cdr3_nt: TGCGCCAGCAGCGTAGGGACGCGACAAGAGGCCCAGTACTTC
v_call: TRBV2; d_call: NA; j_call: TRBJ2-1; clone_size: few; cdr3_aa: CASSGGGVGGGSSYNEQFF; cdr3_nt: TGTGCCAGCAGTGGGGGGGGTGTAGGGGGAGGGAGCTCCTACAATGAGCAGTTCTTC
v_call: TRBV3-1; d_call: NA; j_call: TRBJ1-2; clone_size: NA; cdr3_aa: CASSQDGFQGYTF; cdr3_nt: TGTGCCAGCAGCCAAGATGGGTTCCAAGGCTACACCTTC
v_call: TRBV7-9; d_call: NA; j_call: TRBJ2-1; clone_size: NA; cdr3_aa: CASSLAQISSYNEQFF; cdr3_nt: TGTGCCAGCAGCTTAGCACAGATTAGCTCCTACAATGAGCAGTTCTTC
v_call: TRBV28; d_call: TRBD1; j_call: TRBJ2-3; clone_size: NA; cdr3_aa: CASSTGTGVTDTQYF; cdr3_nt: TGTGCCAGCAGTACCGGGACAGGAGTCACAGATACGCAGTATTTT
v_call: TRBV20-1; d_call: NA; j_call: TRBJ2-7; clone_size: many; cdr3_aa: CSADPERAGDVRGPYEQYF; cdr3_nt: TGCAGTGCTGACCCCGAGCGGGCGGGAGATGTCCGGGGGCCCTACGAGCAGTACTTC
v_call: TRBV6-2/TRBV6-3; d_call: NA; j_call: TRBJ2-7; clone_size: many; cdr3_aa: CASGTGSSYEQYF; cdr3_nt: TGTGCCAGCGGTACAGGGTCCTCCTACGAGCAGTACTTC
v_call: TRBV19; d_call: NA; j_call: TRBJ2-1; clone_size: few; cdr3_aa: CASSKGPYNEQFF; cdr3_nt: TGTGCCAGTAGTAAGGGCCCTTACAATGAGCAGTTCTTC
v_call: TRBV20-1; d_call: NA; j_call: TRBJ2-5; clone_size: many; cdr3_aa: CSARDFGVETQYF; cdr3_nt: TGCAGTGCTAGAGATTTCGGGGTGGAGACCCAGTACTTC
v_call: TRBV5-1; d_call: TRBD2; j_call: TRBJ2-1; clone_size: many; cdr3_aa: CASSTPSGGWDEQFF; cdr3_nt: TGCGCCAGCAGCACGCCTAGCGGAGGGTGGGATGAGCAGTTCTTC
v_call: TRBV30; d_call: NA; j_call: TRBJ1-6; clone_size: few; cdr3_aa: CAWSSSGDSPLHF; cdr3_nt: TGTGCCTGGAGTTCTTCAGGGGATTCACCCCTCCACTTT
v_call: TRBV7-3; d_call: NA; j_call: TRBJ2-7; clone_size: many; cdr3_aa: CASSDQTGEQYF; cdr3_nt: TGTGCCAGCAGCGACCAGACGGGCGAGCAGTACTTC
v_call: TRBV27; d_call: TRBD1; j_call: TRBJ2-3; clone_size: NA; cdr3_aa: CASRPLRQGVLYTSTDTQYF; cdr3_nt: TGTGCCAGCCGCCCGCTTCGACAGGGGGTTCTCTACACTAGCACAGATACGCAGTATTTT
v_call: TRBV11-3; d_call: TRBD1; j_call: TRBJ2-7; clone_size: many; cdr3_aa: CASSLQGQGSYEQYF; cdr3_nt: TGTGCCAGCAGCTTACAGGGACAGGGTAGCTACGAGCAGTACTTC
v_call: TRBV7-9; d_call: TRBD1; j_call: TRBJ1-5; clone_size: few; cdr3_aa: CASSFGGGTAPQPQHF; cdr3_nt: TGTGCCAGCAGCTTCGGGGGAGGGACAGCGCCTCAGCCCCAGCATTTT
v_call: TRBV4-1; d_call: NA; j_call: TRBJ1-2; clone_size: once; cdr3_aa: CASSQGAGSNYGYTF; cdr3_nt: TGCGCCAGCAGCCAAGGGGCCGGCTCTAACTATGGCTACACCTTC
v_call: TRBV5-1; d_call: NA; j_call: TRBJ2-3; clone_size: many; cdr3_aa: CASSLEQITDTQYF; cdr3_nt: TGCGCCAGCAGCTTAGAGCAGATCACAGATACGCAGTATTTT
v_call: TRBV7-6; d_call: NA; j_call: TRBJ1-6; clone_size: many; cdr3_aa: CASSYVEDSPLHF; cdr3_nt: TGTGCCAGCAGCTATGTAGAGGATTCACCCCTCCACTTT
v_call: TRBV5-1; d_call: NA; j_call: TRBJ1-1; clone_size: NA; cdr3_aa: CASSLGRGARSTEAFF; cdr3_nt: TGTGCCAGCAGCTTAGGGCGGGGGGCGCGAAGCACTGAAGCTTTCTTT
v_call: TRBV7-9; d_call: TRBD1; j_call: TRBJ2-7; clone_size: NA; cdr3_aa: CASSDPGTGDYEQYF; cdr3_nt: TGTGCCAGCAGTGACCCCGGGACAGGGGACTACGAGCAGTACTTC
v_call: TRBV6-2/TRBV6-3; d_call: NA; j_call: TRBJ2-4; clone_size: few; cdr3_aa: CASSISGENIQYF; cdr3_nt: TGTGCCAGCAGTATATCGGGAGAAAACATTCAGTACTTC
v_call: TRBV5-1; d_call: TRBD1; j_call: TRBJ1-5; clone_size: many; cdr3_aa: CASSPGTGEGQPQHF; cdr3_nt: TGCGCCAGCAGCCCGGGGACAGGGGAAGGTCAGCCCCAGCATTTT
v_call: TRBV7-2; d_call: NA; j_call: TRBJ2-1; clone_size: many; cdr3_aa: CASSLGATFYNEQFF; cdr3_nt: TGTGCCAGCAGCTTAGGAGCGACCTTCTACAATGAGCAGTTCTTC
v_call: TRBV2; d_call: NA; j_call: TRBJ1-1; clone_size: many; cdr3_aa: CASSGDLFNTEAFF; cdr3_nt: TGTGCCAGCAGTGGGGACCTATTCAACACTGAAGCTTTCTTT
v_call: TRBV2; d_call: TRBD1; j_call: TRBJ1-4; clone_size: NA; cdr3_aa: CASRAGQGTEKLFF; cdr3_nt: TGTGCCAGCAGAGCGGGACAGGGAACTGAAAAACTGTTTTTT
v_call: TRBV7-2; d_call: NA; j_call: TRBJ2-3; clone_size: many; cdr3_aa: CASSTRPRSTDTQYF; cdr3_nt: TGTGCCAGCAGCACCCGACCCCGCAGCACAGATACGCAGTATTTT
v_call: TRBV11-3; d_call: TRBD2; j_call: TRBJ2-5; clone_size: many; cdr3_aa: CASSLVGTSPFETQYF; cdr3_nt: TGTGCCAGCAGCTTAGTCGGGACTAGCCCGTTCGAGACCCAGTACTTC
v_call: TRBV28; d_call: TRBD1; j_call: TRBJ1-4; clone_size: NA; cdr3_aa: CASSWAGGGTGSAEKLFF; cdr3_nt: TGTGCCTCCTCCTGGGCAGGGGGCGGGACAGGCTCTGCTGAAAAACTGTTTTTT
v_call: TRBV11-2; d_call: TRBD1; j_call: TRBJ2-3; clone_size: NA; cdr3_aa: CASSQTGTGRPDTQYF; cdr3_nt: TGTGCCAGCAGCCAAACAGGGACAGGTCGGCCAGATACGCAGTATTTT
v_call: TRBV2; d_call: NA; j_call: TRBJ2-3; clone_size: many; cdr3_aa: CASDPGEVRGDTQYF; cdr3_nt: TGTGCCAGCGACCCTGGTGAGGTGCGCGGAGATACGCAGTATTTT
v_call: TRBV2; d_call: NA; j_call: TRBJ2-3; clone_size: many; cdr3_aa: CASSEGGTDTQYF; cdr3_nt: TGTGCCAGCAGTGAGGGCGGGACAGATACGCAGTATTTT
v_call: TRBV7-9; d_call: NA; j_call: TRBJ2-7; clone_size: NA; cdr3_aa: CASSQATSDSYEQYF; cdr3_nt: TGTGCCAGCAGCCAAGCGACTAGTGACTCCTACGAGCAGTACTTC
v_call: TRBV11-3; d_call: NA; j_call: TRBJ2-7; clone_size: many; cdr3_aa: CASSLAGPGYEQYF; cdr3_nt: TGTGCCAGCAGCTTAGCTGGGCCGGGCTACGAGCAGTACTTC
v_call: TRBV7-6; d_call: TRBD2; j_call: TRBJ2-1; clone_size: many; cdr3_aa: CASSFSGRGQFF; cdr3_nt: TGTGCCAGCAGCTTTAGCGGGAGGGGGCAGTTCTTC
v_call: TRBV3-1; d_call: TRBD2; j_call: TRBJ2-3; clone_size: few; cdr3_aa: CASSLGSGITDTQYF; cdr3_nt: TGTGCCAGCAGCCTCGGAAGCGGGATAACAGATACGCAGTATTTT
v_call: TRBV5-1; d_call: NA; j_call: TRBJ1-5; clone_size: many; cdr3_aa: CASQQGHQPQHF; cdr3_nt: TGCGCCAGCCAACAGGGACATCAGCCCCAGCATTTT
v_call: TRBV29-1; d_call: TRBD1; j_call: TRBJ2-5; clone_size: many; cdr3_aa: CSSLGQGAGETQYF; cdr3_nt: TGCAGCTCCTTGGGACAGGGTGCAGGAGAGACCCAGTACTTC
v_call: TRBV6-5; d_call: NA; j_call: TRBJ2-7; clone_size: many; cdr3_aa: CASSYDPSSYEQYF; cdr3_nt: TGTGCCAGCAGTTACGACCCGAGCTCCTACGAGCAGTACTTC
v_call: TRBV5-4; d_call: TRBD2; j_call: TRBJ2-4; clone_size: few; cdr3_aa: CASSRGGLERENIQYF; cdr3_nt: TGTGCCAGCAGTCGCGGGGGACTAGAGCGCGAAAACATTCAGTACTTC
v_call: TRBV7-8; d_call: NA; j_call: TRBJ2-1; clone_size: many; cdr3_aa: CASSLEGVWEQFF; cdr3_nt: TGTGCCAGCAGCTTAGAGGGGGTGTGGGAGCAGTTCTTC
v_call: TRBV7-9; d_call: NA; j_call: TRBJ2-1; clone_size: many; cdr3_aa: CASSPTTGGSSYNEQFF; cdr3_nt: TGTGCCAGCAGCCCTACGACCGGGGGCTCGTCCTACAATGAGCAGTTCTTC
v_call: TRBV20-1; d_call: TRBD1; j_call: TRBJ1-3; clone_size: few; cdr3_aa: CSARDPGRGNSGNTIYF; cdr3_nt: TGCAGTGCTAGAGATCCGGGCAGGGGGAACTCTGGAAACACCATATATTTT
v_call: TRBV28; d_call: NA; j_call: TRBJ2-2; clone_size: many; cdr3_aa: CASIQRSTGELFF; cdr3_nt: TGTGCCAGCATTCAGAGATCCACCGGGGAGCTGTTTTTT
v_call: TRBV12-3/TRBV12-4; d_call: NA; j_call: TRBJ1-3; clone_size: few; cdr3_aa: CATTVRSGNTIYF; cdr3_nt: TGTGCCACCACGGTTCGATCTGGAAACACCATATATTTT
v_call: TRBV3-1; d_call: NA; j_call: TRBJ2-1; clone_size: NA; cdr3_aa: CASSQEIGRDGVGFF; cdr3_nt: TGTGCCAGCAGCCAAGAGATCGGGCGGGACGGCGTTGGGTTCTTC
v_call: TRBV19; d_call: TRBD1; j_call: TRBJ2-3; clone_size: NA; cdr3_aa: CASSIRDSSTDTQYF; cdr3_nt: TGTGCCAGTAGTATCCGGGACAGCTCCACAGATACGCAGTATTTT
v_call: TRBV9; d_call: NA; j_call: TRBJ1-2; clone_size: NA; cdr3_aa: CASRLTLAGSSSNYGYTF; cdr3_nt: TGTGCCAGCAGGCTAACCTTGGCAGGGTCAAGTTCAAACTATGGCTACACCTTC
v_call: TRBV27; d_call: TRBD1; j_call: TRBJ1-4; clone_size: few; cdr3_aa: CASSPRDRGLEKLFF; cdr3_nt: TGTGCCAGCAGTCCCCGGGACAGGGGGTTAGAAAAACTGTTTTTT
v_call: TRBV12-3/TRBV12-4; d_call: TRBD2; j_call: TRBJ2-7; clone_size: many; cdr3_aa: CASKTSGRTYEQYF; cdr3_nt: TGTGCCAGCAAAACTAGCGGACGAACCTACGAGCAGTACTTC